These 4 T cell receptor beta chains were all obtained from the same sample, sequenced in a study of blood T cell repertoires in COVID-19 (dated by TCRdb to the early 2020s). Libraries were constructed by the immunoSEQ multiplex PCR assay. TCRdb obtained this table from immuneACCESS and retained in-frame rearrangements with V and J assigned. These tables miss some clones; where compared with another copy, unresolved V genes account for less than half of the shortfall, and the remainder is unexplained. In all, the sample holds nearly 45,000 clones, and over 75% of those were seen once. Over 11% of the sample belongs to the ten largest clones. The sequenced sample was peripheral blood. The receptors were sampled from a human donor in a cohort sampled during active COVID-19.

This clone has a handful of counts. The genes are TRBV4-2 and TRBJ2-5, with D hard to call. The V and J ends lost 0 bases and 5 bases respectively, with 7 bases between them. Germline V gene lookup returns CDR1 LGHNA and CDR2 YNFKEQ. The CDR3 totals 13 residues. CDR3 coding DNA: TGTGCCAGCAGCCAAGATCACGGGGAGACCCAGTACTTC. Its translation: CASSQDHGETQYF.

V gene TRBV28 combines with J gene TRBJ2-2; a possible D gene is TRBD2 (6 bases). The length of the CDR3 is 18 residues. Germline CDR1 and CDR2: MDHEN and SYDVKM. Trimming removed 4 bases at V and 4 bases at J, with 22 bases between. CDR3 DNA sequence: TGTGCCAGCAGTTCAACCGAGGACGGTCCCGGGGGCACCGGGGAGCTGTTTTTT. Encoded protein: CASSSTEDGPGGTGELFF.

The chain combines TRBV10-1 with TRBJ2-1, with 10 bases fitting TRBD2. CDR1 and CDR2 (germline): WNHNN, SYGVQD (reference sequence). The CDR3 contains 16 residues. Trimming cost V 3 bases and J 6 bases; bases outside gene matches: 8. The CDR3 nucleotides are TGCGCCAGCAGTGAATGGGCTAGCGGGAGTGCCAATGAGCAGTTCTTC. Protein sequence: CASSEWASGSANEQFF.

The rearrangement uses TRBV5-1 and TRBJ2-5; D gene uncertain. The CDR3 sequence is 13 residues long. Germline loops: CDR1 SGHRS, CDR2 YFSETQ. V lost 0 bases, J lost 2 bases, and 5 bases lay in between. CDR3 DNA: TGCGCCAGCAGCTTGGTTCAACAAGAGACCCAGTACTTC. It translates to CASSLVQQETQYF.